This T cell receptor (beta chain) derives from a study of cytomegalovirus exposure and HLA in healthy donors. Study-wide findings and caveats: As was reported, the HLA-A and HLA-B alleles of most subjects were accurately predicted from TCR beta sequences.

As concerns this clone: What it binds is unknown.

The PCR employed 60 Vbeta primers together with 13 Jbeta primers. The assay was immunoSEQ multiplex PCR, and TCRdb's table has in-frame clones only and misses some. Among about 150,000 clones listed, around 86% were seen once. The V and J ends lost 3 bases and 2 bases respectively, with 9 bases between them. The CDR3 covers 14 residues. The germline gives CDR1 SGHRS, CDR2 YFSETQ. Sample: PBMCs. This clonotype originated in a male donor in good health and CMV-seronegative. The chain has TRBV5-1 and TRBJ1-3; D may be TRBD1 (5 bases). The DNA of the CDR3 is TGCGCCAGCAGCTCTCAGGGCCCTGGAAACACCATATATTTT. Translated, it gives CASSSQGPGNTIYF.